This T cell receptor beta chain comes out of a study of blood T cell repertoires in COVID-19. In the study overall: COVID-19 samples, acute and convalescent, were from the United States, Italy and Spain. Sources were T cells, B-cell-depleted T cells, or PBMCs; the material itself was cDNA or gDNA.

From germline, CDR1 is ENHRY and CDR2 SYGVKD. The CDR3 has 16 amino acids. J lost 7 bases, V lost 8 bases, and 13 bases had no gene match. Per the original data handling: Amplification of reference gene primers was used by the study to estimate nucleated cell counts. Profiling relied on immunoSEQ multiplex PCR, and the TCRdb table lists in-frame clones only, not all of them. Clone size and V and J calls were adopted from that table, with D and trimming inferred from the DNA. Here the sample spans under 200,000 clones, around 85% being singletons. V usage is TRBV10-3 and J usage is TRBJ2-1, with TRBD2 identical over 11 bases. The sequencing input was peripheral blood. The receptor comes from a woman of 80 years or more with acute or convalescent COVID-19. This CDR3 reads CAIATSGTLLGNEQFF. The CDR3 nucleotides are TGTGCCATCGCGACTAGCGGGACCCTACTTGGTAATGAGCAGTTCTTC.